This TCR beta chain was identified in a study of vaccination effects on CD4 cells after COVID-19. About this clone itself: The antigen is not known.

Between the trimmed V and J ends, which lost 3 bases and 10 bases, there was a span of 12 bases. The CDR3 consists of 12 residues. Before sequencing, viral peptide pools were used by the ViraFEST assay to expand antigen-specific CD4+ T cells. CD4+ T cells were isolated after less than 13 days of culture. This individual tested PCR-positive for SARS-CoV-2 infection between March and December 2020. Generated by immunoSEQ multiplex PCR, the TCRdb table keeps only in-frame clones and is missing some. This sample yields about 45,000 clones, of which approximately 81% are seen a single time; about 32% belongs to the top ten.

This chain uses TRBV12-3 or TRBV12-4 with TRBJ1-1; D gene ambiguous. The sample in question was CD4+ T cells from PBMCs cultured with a peptide pool, obtained before COVID-19 vaccination. The source of this sequence is a human donor who had a prior SARS-CoV-2 infection. The CDR3 protein is CASSFWAQSAFF. CDR3 DNA sequence: TGTGCCAGCAGTTTTTGGGCGCAGTCAGCTTTCTTT.